The source of this T cell receptor beta chain is a study of shared clonotypes between healthy human individuals. Replicate PCRs run on sorted subsets employed around 200 ng DNA, 25,000 to 35,000 T cell genomes. TCRdb's copy holds only in-frame clones and misses some; the assay was immunoSEQ multiplex PCR. The profile covers about 1.1 million clones, with roughly 77% appearing a single time and 0.89% taken by the ten largest. V was shortened by 7 bases and J by 4 bases, with 11 bases between the two germline ends. CDR1 and CDR2 from the germline V gene are MDHEN and SYDVKM. This CDR3 spans 13 amino acids.

J is TRBJ1-5 and V is TRBV28, with D unresolved. The sequence was collected from a man aged 18 to 35 in good health. Some clones in this sample may be carry-over from other donors' samples. The sequencing sample was made of memory CD4+ T cells from PBMCs. Subset defined: CD45RA-negative fraction. CDR3 bases: TGTGCCAGCACCCTTGGGCGAAATCAGCCCCAGCATTTT. Its protein is CASTLGRNQPQHF. The whole variable domain, filled in from reference TRBV28 and TRBJ1-5, reads DVKVTQSSRYLVKRTGEKVFLECVQDMDHENMFWYRQDPGLGLRLIYFSYDVKMKEKGDIPEGYSVSREKKERFSLILESASTNQTSMYLCASTLGRNQPQHFGDGTRLSIL.